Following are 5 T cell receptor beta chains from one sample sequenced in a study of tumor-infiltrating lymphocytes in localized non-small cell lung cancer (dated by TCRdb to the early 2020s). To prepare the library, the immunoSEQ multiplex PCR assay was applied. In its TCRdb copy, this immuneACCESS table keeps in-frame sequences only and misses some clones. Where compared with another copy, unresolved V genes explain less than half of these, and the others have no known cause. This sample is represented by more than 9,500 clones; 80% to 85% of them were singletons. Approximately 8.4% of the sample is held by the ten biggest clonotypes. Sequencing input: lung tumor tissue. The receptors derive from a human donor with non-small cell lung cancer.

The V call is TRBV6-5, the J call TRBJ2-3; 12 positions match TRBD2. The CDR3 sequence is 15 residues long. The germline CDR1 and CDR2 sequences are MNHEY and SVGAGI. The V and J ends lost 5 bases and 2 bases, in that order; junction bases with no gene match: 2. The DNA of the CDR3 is TGTGCCAGCAGTCTAGCGGGGGGGGCCACAGATACGCAGTATTTT. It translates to CASSLAGGATDTQYF.

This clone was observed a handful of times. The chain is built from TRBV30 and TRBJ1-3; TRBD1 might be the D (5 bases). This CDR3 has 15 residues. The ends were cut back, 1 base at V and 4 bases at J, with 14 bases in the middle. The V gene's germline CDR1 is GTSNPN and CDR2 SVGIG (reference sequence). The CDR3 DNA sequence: TGTGCCTGGAGTGGCGGCAGGGCAGAAGGAAACACCATATATTTT. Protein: CAWSGGRAEGNTIYF.

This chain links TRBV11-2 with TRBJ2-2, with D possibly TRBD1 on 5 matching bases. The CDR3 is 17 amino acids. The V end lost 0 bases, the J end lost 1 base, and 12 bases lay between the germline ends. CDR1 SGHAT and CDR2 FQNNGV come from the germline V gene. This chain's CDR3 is CASSLEGARRNTGELFF. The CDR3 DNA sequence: TGTGCCAGCAGCTTAGAAGGGGCGCGGAGGAACACCGGGGAGCTGTTTTTT.

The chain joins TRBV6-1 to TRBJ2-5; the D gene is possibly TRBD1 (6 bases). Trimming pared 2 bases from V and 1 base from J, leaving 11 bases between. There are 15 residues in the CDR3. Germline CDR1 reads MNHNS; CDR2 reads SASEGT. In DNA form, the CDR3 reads TGTGCCAGCAGTGAAAACCAGGGGATCCAAGAGACCCAGTACTTC. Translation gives CASSENQGIQETQYF.

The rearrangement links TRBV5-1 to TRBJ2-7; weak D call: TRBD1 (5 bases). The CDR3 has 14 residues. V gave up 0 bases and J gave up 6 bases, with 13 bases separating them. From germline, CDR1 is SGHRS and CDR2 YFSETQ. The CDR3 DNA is TGCGCCAGCAGCTTGGCCCAGGGAATGCGCGAGCAGTACTTC. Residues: CASSLAQGMREQYF.